The rows below give T cell receptor beta chains drawn from one sample of a study of graft-versus-host responses after intestinal transplantation. This table comes from immunoSEQ multiplex PCR, and its TCRdb copy is limited to in-frame clones, with some not included. The sample includes roughly 89,000 clones, about 93% seen only once; the top ten take roughly 0.15%. These receptors lack a known antigen. Sample: unstimulated CD4+ T cells sorted from spleen or lymph node cells, taken before intestinal transplant. The receptors stem from a human donor who received an intestinal transplant. Both conserved end residues are part of each CDR3. D genes are given only for firm matches. Not every row has a clone size; where given, it reads once, few, many or a size class.

CDR3aa: CASSYTRFLNTEAFF
CDR3nt: TGTGCCAGCAGTTACACGAGGTTCCTGAACACTGAAGCTTTCTTT
d_gene: .
j_gene: TRBJ1-1
v_gene: TRBV6-5
abundance: .

CDR3aa: CASTPGSGAGDSPLHF
CDR3nt: TGCGCCAGTACTCCTGGTTCAGGGGCAGGGGACTCACCCCTCCACTTT
d_gene: .
j_gene: TRBJ1-6
v_gene: TRBV5-1
abundance: .

CDR3aa: CASSFIRGSEGYGYTF
CDR3nt: TGTGCCAGCAGTTTCATCCGGGGGTCGGAGGGCTATGGCTACACCTTC
d_gene: .
j_gene: TRBJ1-2
v_gene: TRBV27
abundance: .

CDR3aa: CASSRNRDGYTF
CDR3nt: TGTGCCAGCAGCAGAAACAGGGATGGCTACACCTTC
d_gene: .
j_gene: TRBJ1-2
v_gene: TRBV11-2
abundance: .

CDR3aa: CASSLLAGGNEQYF
CDR3nt: TGTGCCAGCAGTTTACTAGCGGGAGGAAACGAGCAGTACTTC
d_gene: TRBD2
j_gene: TRBJ2-7
v_gene: TRBV28
abundance: .

CDR3aa: CASSLSGNTIYF
CDR3nt: TGTGCCAGCAGCCTCTCTGGAAACACCATATATTTT
d_gene: .
j_gene: TRBJ1-3
v_gene: TRBV7-9
abundance: .

CDR3aa: CATSRDPVNYGYTF
CDR3nt: TGTGCCACCAGCAGAGATCCAGTTAACTATGGCTACACCTTC
d_gene: .
j_gene: TRBJ1-2
v_gene: TRBV15
abundance: .

CDR3aa: CASSSKSGQGTLYGYTF
CDR3nt: TGTGCCAGCAGCTCCAAATCGGGACAGGGGACCCTCTATGGCTACACCTTC
d_gene: TRBD1
j_gene: TRBJ1-2
v_gene: TRBV7-2
abundance: .

CDR3aa: CATGRGGGPGLNLLNTEAFF
CDR3nt: TGTGCCACCGGCAGAGGGGGAGGGCCGGGACTCAACTTACTGAACACTGAAGCTTTCTTT
d_gene: .
j_gene: TRBJ1-1
v_gene: TRBV15
abundance: .

CDR3aa: CASSPRQNTEAFF
CDR3nt: TGTGCCAGTAGTCCCCGACAGAACACTGAAGCTTTCTTT
d_gene: .
j_gene: TRBJ1-1
v_gene: TRBV19
abundance: .

CDR3aa: CASSLAGPGANVLTF
CDR3nt: TGCGCCAGCAGCTTGGCTGGCCCTGGGGCCAACGTCCTGACTTTC
d_gene: .
j_gene: TRBJ2-6
v_gene: TRBV5-1
abundance: .

CDR3aa: CASSELAGGRGYEQYF
CDR3nt: TGTGCCAGCAGTGAACTAGCGGGGGGGCGTGGCTACGAGCAGTACTTC
d_gene: TRBD2
j_gene: TRBJ2-7
v_gene: TRBV6-1
abundance: .

CDR3aa: CASSQPTERGPRGGSYNEQFF
CDR3nt: TGTGCCAGCAGCCAGCCCACGGAGCGGGGGCCCCGTGGGGGGTCCTACAATGAGCAGTTCTTC
d_gene: TRBD2
j_gene: TRBJ2-1
v_gene: TRBV4-2
abundance: .

CDR3aa: CASSLADTIYF
CDR3nt: TGTGCCAGCAGCTTGGCGGACACCATATATTTT
d_gene: .
j_gene: TRBJ1-3
v_gene: TRBV11-3
abundance: .

CDR3aa: CASSYYRPGAGNTIYF
CDR3nt: TGTGCCAGCAGTTACTATCGCCCCGGAGCTGGAAACACCATATATTTT
d_gene: .
j_gene: TRBJ1-3
v_gene: TRBV6-5
abundance: .

CDR3aa: CASSFRQTGLTNTEAFF
CDR3nt: TGTGCCAGCAGCTTCCGTCAGACAGGGCTAACGAACACTGAAGCTTTCTTT
d_gene: TRBD1
j_gene: TRBJ1-1
v_gene: TRBV7-9
abundance: .

CDR3aa: CASSDSRDTQYF
CDR3nt: TGTGCCAGCAGTGACAGCCGAGATACGCAGTATTTT
d_gene: .
j_gene: TRBJ2-3
v_gene: TRBV28
abundance: .

CDR3aa: CSVYGIMTYEQYF
CDR3nt: TGCAGCGTTTATGGCATTATGACCTACGAGCAGTACTTC
d_gene: .
j_gene: TRBJ2-7
v_gene: TRBV29-1
abundance: .

CDR3aa: CASSLVGRSDEKLFF
CDR3nt: TGTGCCAGCAGCTTGGTTGGCAGGTCGGATGAAAAACTGTTTTTT
d_gene: .
j_gene: TRBJ1-4
v_gene: TRBV5-4
abundance: .

CDR3aa: CASSWGGVNTEAFF
CDR3nt: TGTGCCAGCAGCTGGGGCGGAGTGAACACTGAAGCTTTCTTT
d_gene: .
j_gene: TRBJ1-1
v_gene: TRBV11-2
abundance: .

CDR3aa: CASSEPLTSGLNEQYF
CDR3nt: TGTGCCAGCAGTGAACCCTTGACTAGCGGGCTTAACGAGCAGTACTTC
d_gene: TRBD2
j_gene: TRBJ2-7
v_gene: TRBV25-1
abundance: once

CDR3aa: CASSSGQANSPLHF
CDR3nt: TGTGCCAGCAGCTCGGGACAGGCTAATTCACCCCTCCACTTT
d_gene: TRBD1
j_gene: TRBJ1-6
v_gene: TRBV11-3
abundance: .

CDR3aa: CASSVGVRDYGYTF
CDR3nt: TGTGCCAGCAGCGTAGGGGTCAGGGACTATGGCTACACCTTC
d_gene: .
j_gene: TRBJ1-2
v_gene: TRBV9
abundance: once

CDR3aa: CASSRDRKETQYF
CDR3nt: TGTGCCAGCAGCCGGGATAGAAAAGAGACCCAGTACTTC
d_gene: .
j_gene: TRBJ2-5
v_gene: TRBV6-5
abundance: .

CDR3aa: CASSLAYRGGTIYF
CDR3nt: TGTGCCAGCAGCTTAGCATACAGGGGAGGCACCATATATTTT
d_gene: TRBD1
j_gene: TRBJ1-3
v_gene: TRBV7-2
abundance: few

CDR3aa: CAWSDRGQETQYF
CDR3nt: TGTGCCTGGAGTGACAGGGGCCAAGAGACCCAGTACTTC
d_gene: TRBD1
j_gene: TRBJ2-5
v_gene: TRBV30
abundance: .

CDR3aa: CASSTREDSPLHF
CDR3nt: TGTGCCAGCAGTACCAGGGAGGATTCACCCCTCCACTTT
d_gene: .
j_gene: TRBJ1-6
v_gene: TRBV6-4
abundance: .

CDR3aa: CASSSGLAGGTYEQYF
CDR3nt: TGTGCCAGCAGCTCCGGACTAGCGGGAGGCACCTACGAGCAGTACTTC
d_gene: TRBD2
j_gene: TRBJ2-7
v_gene: TRBV11-2
abundance: once

CDR3aa: CASSHFPGRANTEAFF
CDR3nt: TGCGCCAGCAGTCATTTTCCGGGGAGGGCGAACACTGAAGCTTTCTTT
d_gene: .
j_gene: TRBJ1-1
v_gene: TRBV23-1
abundance: once

CDR3aa: CASSAMDRGVNTEAFF
CDR3nt: TGCGCCAGCAGCGCAATGGACAGGGGTGTGAACACTGAAGCTTTCTTT
d_gene: TRBD1
j_gene: TRBJ1-1
v_gene: TRBV5-1
abundance: .

CDR3aa: CASRSGAPTGELFF
CDR3nt: TGTGCCAGCAGATCAGGGGCGCCCACCGGGGAGCTGTTTTTT
d_gene: .
j_gene: TRBJ2-2
v_gene: TRBV6-5
abundance: .

CDR3aa: CASSFFSGELFF
CDR3nt: TGTGCCAGCAGTTTCTTCTCCGGGGAGCTGTTTTTT
d_gene: .
j_gene: TRBJ2-2
v_gene: TRBV6-6
abundance: once

CDR3aa: CASSLRGRGLNTEAFF
CDR3nt: TGTGCCAGCAGCTTAAGGGGCAGGGGGCTTAACACTGAAGCTTTCTTT
d_gene: TRBD1
j_gene: TRBJ1-1
v_gene: TRBV7-2
abundance: .

CDR3aa: CAISGPAGWLAGGSRYNEQFF
CDR3nt: TGTGCCATCAGTGGGCCGGCGGGGTGGCTAGCGGGAGGATCACGGTACAATGAGCAGTTCTTC
d_gene: TRBD2
j_gene: TRBJ2-1
v_gene: TRBV10-3
abundance: .

CDR3aa: CASRLAPPFGGEAYEQYF
CDR3nt: TGTGCAAGTCGCTTAGCCCCTCCGTTCGGGGGGGAAGCCTACGAGCAGTACTTC
d_gene: .
j_gene: TRBJ2-7
v_gene: TRBV12-2
abundance: .

CDR3aa: CASSEYLAGGRYEQYF
CDR3nt: TGCGCCAGCAGTGAATACCTAGCGGGAGGACGCTACGAGCAGTACTTC
d_gene: TRBD2
j_gene: TRBJ2-7
v_gene: TRBV10-2
abundance: .

CDR3aa: CVRDRLNNEQFF
CDR3nt: TGCGTCCGGGACAGGCTGAACAATGAGCAGTTCTTC
d_gene: TRBD1
j_gene: TRBJ2-1
v_gene: TRBV2
abundance: .

CDR3aa: CASSLGAGQPQHF
CDR3nt: TGCGCCAGCAGCTTGGGGGCAGGTCAGCCCCAGCATTTT
d_gene: .
j_gene: TRBJ1-5
v_gene: TRBV5-1
abundance: .

CDR3aa: CASSYPEGGGETQYF
CDR3nt: TGTGCCAGCAGTTACCCCGAGGGAGGTGGGGAGACCCAGTACTTC
d_gene: .
j_gene: TRBJ2-5
v_gene: TRBV6-6
abundance: .

CDR3aa: CASSLWRGRDEKLFF
CDR3nt: TGTGCCAGCAGTTTATGGAGGGGGCGGGATGAAAAACTGTTTTTT
d_gene: TRBD1
j_gene: TRBJ1-4
v_gene: TRBV27
abundance: .

CDR3aa: CASSRPNTEAFF
CDR3nt: TGTGCCAGCTCACGGCCGAACACTGAAGCTTTCTTT
d_gene: .
j_gene: TRBJ1-1
v_gene: TRBV18
abundance: .

CDR3aa: CAWSVLGIVTDTQYF
CDR3nt: TGTGCCTGGAGTGTACTGGGCATAGTAACAGATACGCAGTATTTT
d_gene: .
j_gene: TRBJ2-3
v_gene: TRBV30
abundance: .

CDR3aa: CASSSGQGEVYGYTF
CDR3nt: TGCGCCAGCAGTTCGGGACAGGGAGAGGTCTATGGCTACACCTTC
d_gene: TRBD1
j_gene: TRBJ1-2
v_gene: TRBV5-1
abundance: .

CDR3aa: CASSFLGRAGYEQYF
CDR3nt: TGTGCCAGCAGTTTCCTAGGCAGGGCGGGGTACGAGCAGTACTTC
d_gene: .
j_gene: TRBJ2-7
v_gene: TRBV27
abundance: .

CDR3aa: CASSLAAGSEAFF
CDR3nt: TGTGCCAGCAGCTTGGCCGCAGGATCTGAAGCTTTCTTT
d_gene: .
j_gene: TRBJ1-1
v_gene: TRBV5-6
abundance: few

CDR3aa: CASRSSRRGTDTQYF
CDR3nt: TGTGCCAGCAGATCATCCCGCAGGGGCACAGATACGCAGTATTTT
d_gene: .
j_gene: TRBJ2-3
v_gene: TRBV28
abundance: .

CDR3aa: CASSLLTGSGYTF
CDR3nt: TGTGCCAGCAGCCTTTTGACCGGGTCCGGCTACACCTTC
d_gene: .
j_gene: TRBJ1-2
v_gene: TRBV28
abundance: .

CDR3aa: CSVVAGQFGYTF
CDR3nt: TGCAGCGTTGTGGCAGGGCAGTTTGGCTACACCTTC
d_gene: .
j_gene: TRBJ1-2
v_gene: TRBV29-1
abundance: .